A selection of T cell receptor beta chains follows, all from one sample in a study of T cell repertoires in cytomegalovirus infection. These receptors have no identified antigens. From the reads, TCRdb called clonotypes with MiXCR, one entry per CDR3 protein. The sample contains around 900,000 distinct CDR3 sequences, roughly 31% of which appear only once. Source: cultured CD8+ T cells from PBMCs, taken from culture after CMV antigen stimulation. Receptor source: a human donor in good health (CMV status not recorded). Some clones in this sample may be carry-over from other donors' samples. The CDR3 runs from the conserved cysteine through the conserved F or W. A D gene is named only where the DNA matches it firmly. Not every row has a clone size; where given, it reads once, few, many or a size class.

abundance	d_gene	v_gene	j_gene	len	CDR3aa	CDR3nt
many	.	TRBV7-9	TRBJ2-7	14	CASSDGEDPYEQYF	TGTGCCAGCAGCGACGGAGAAGATCCCTACGAGCAGTACTTC
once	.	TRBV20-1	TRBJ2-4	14	CRVGYRLAKNIQYF	TGCAGGGTCGGTTACCGCCTAGCCAAAAACATTCAGTACTTC
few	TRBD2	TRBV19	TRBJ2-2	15	CASATSGGPTGELFF	TGTGCCAGTGCTACTAGCGGGGGACCGACCGGGGAGCTGTTTTTT
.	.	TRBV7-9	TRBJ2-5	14	CASSPRGTTETQYF	TGTGCCAGCAGCCCCAGGGGTACGACGGAGACCCAGTACTTC
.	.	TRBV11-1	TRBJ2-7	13	CASSWGTNYEQYF	TGTGCCAGCAGCTGGGGGACAAACTACGAGCAGTACTTC
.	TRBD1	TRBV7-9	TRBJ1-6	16	CASSFYSGTGDSPLHF	TGTGCCAGCAGCTTCTATTCAGGGACAGGGGACTCACCCCTCCACTTT
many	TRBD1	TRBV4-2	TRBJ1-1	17	CASSQGGGQGARTEAFF	TGTGCCAGCAGCCAAGGGGGAGGACAGGGGGCAAGGACTGAAGCTTTCTTT
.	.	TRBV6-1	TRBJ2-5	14	CASWVAGRQETQYF	TGTGCCAGTTGGGTAGCAGGGCGACAAGAGACCCAGTACTTC
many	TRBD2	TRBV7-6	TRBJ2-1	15	CASSFLGGGVNEQFF	TGTGCCAGCAGCTTCCTGGGCGGGGGGGTCAATGAGCAGTTCTTC
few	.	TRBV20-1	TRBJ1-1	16	CSARAPPVDSYTEAFF	TGCAGTGCTAGAGCTCCACCCGTCGATAGCTACACTGAAGCTTTCTTT
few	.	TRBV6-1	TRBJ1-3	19	CASSEVRGMVESLRNTIYF	TGTGCCAGCAGTGAAGTGAGGGGGATGGTAGAGTCTCTTCGAAACACCATATATTTT
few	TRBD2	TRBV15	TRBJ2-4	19	CATSRDPSPSGVAKNIQYF	TGTGCCACCAGCAGAGATCCCAGCCCTAGCGGGGTGGCCAAAAACATTCAGTACTTC
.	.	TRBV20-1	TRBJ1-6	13	CSARPLGDSPLHF	TGCAGTGCTAGACCCCTCGGAGATTCACCCCTCCACTTT
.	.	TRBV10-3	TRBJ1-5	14	CAISEPYSNQPQHF	TGTGCCATCAGTGAACCCTATAGCAATCAGCCCCAGCATTTT
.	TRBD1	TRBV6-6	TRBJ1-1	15	CASSSKDRGLTEAFF	TGTGCCAGCAGTTCCAAGGACAGGGGTCTCACTGAAGCTTTCTTT
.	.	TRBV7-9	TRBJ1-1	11	CASSYGVGAFF	TGTGCCAGCAGCTACGGGGTGGGAGCTTTCTTT
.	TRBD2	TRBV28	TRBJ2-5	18	CASSFRLAGGPEWETQYF	TGTGCCAGCAGTTTTAGACTAGCGGGGGGGCCGGAGTGGGAGACCCAGTACTTC
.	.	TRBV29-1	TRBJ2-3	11	CSVRWTDTQYF	TGCAGCGTTAGGTGGACTGATACGCAGTATTTT
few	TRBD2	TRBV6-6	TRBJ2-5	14	CASKPGGKKETQYF	TGTGCCAGCAAACCGGGGGGGAAGAAAGAGACCCAGTACTTC
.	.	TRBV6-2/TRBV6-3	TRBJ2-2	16	CASSLSGLERGGELFF	TGTGCCAGCAGTCTTAGCGGCCTCGAGAGAGGCGGGGAGCTGTTTTTT
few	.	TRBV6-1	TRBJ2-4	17	CASSEEGQGLSKNIQYF	TGTGCCAGCAGTGAAGAGGGCCAGGGCCTTTCCAAAAACATTCAGTACTTC
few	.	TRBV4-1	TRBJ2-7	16	CASSHDSTGYTYEQYF	TGCGCCAGCAGCCACGATTCAACGGGATATACCTACGAGCAGTACTTC
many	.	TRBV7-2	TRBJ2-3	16	CASSLAVTGRTDTQYF	TGTGCCAGCAGCTTAGCGGTGACAGGACGCACAGATACGCAGTATTTT
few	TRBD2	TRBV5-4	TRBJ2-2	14	CASRAGGAPGELFF	TGTGCCAGCAGAGCCGGGGGGGCTCCCGGGGAGCTGTTTTTT
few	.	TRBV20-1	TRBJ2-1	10	CSAKAPLQFF	TGCAGTGCTAAAGCCCCCTTGCAGTTCTTC
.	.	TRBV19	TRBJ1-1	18	CVSSIRPGHLTHNTEAFF	TGTGTCAGTAGTATACGGCCGGGACACCTAACTCACAACACTGAAGCTTTCTTT
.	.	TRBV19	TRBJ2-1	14	CASSPVAGSDEQFF	TGTGCCAGTAGTCCCGTGGCGGGGTCGGATGAGCAGTTCTTC
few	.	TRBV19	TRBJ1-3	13	CASSFWDRDTIYF	TGTGCCAGTAGTTTCTGGGACCGGGACACCATATATTTT
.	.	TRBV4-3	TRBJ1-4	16	CASSQDRGVTNEKLFF	TGCGCCAGCAGCCAAGATCGGGGGGTTACTAATGAAAAACTGTTTTTT
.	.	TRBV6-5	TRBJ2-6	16	CASSYSTTSGANVLTF	TGTGCCAGCAGTTACTCGACGACCTCTGGGGCCAACGTCCTGACTTTC
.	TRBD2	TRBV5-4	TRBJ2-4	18	CASSLGLAGSKAKNIQYF	TGTGCCAGCAGCCTGGGACTAGCGGGGTCGAAGGCCAAAAACATTCAGTACTTC
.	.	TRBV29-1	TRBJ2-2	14	CSVERRRSGGELFF	TGCAGCGTCGAGAGAAGACGGTCCGGCGGGGAGCTGTTTTTT
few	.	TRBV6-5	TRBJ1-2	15	CASSYSAGGADGYTF	TGTGCCAGCAGTTACTCTGCCGGGGGCGCGGATGGCTACACCTTC
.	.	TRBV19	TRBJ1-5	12	CASKKGNQPQHF	TGTGCCAGTAAAAAAGGCAATCAGCCCCAGCATTTT
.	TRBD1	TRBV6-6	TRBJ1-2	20	CASSYPTMPGTGDSGSGYTF	TGTGCCAGCAGTTACCCAACCATGCCCGGGACAGGGGATTCGGGTTCCGGCTACACCTTC
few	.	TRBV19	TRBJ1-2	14	CASSIPSGLSGYTF	TGTGCCAGTAGTATCCCCTCAGGCCTTTCCGGCTACACCTTC
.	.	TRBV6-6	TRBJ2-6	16	CASSYVWSSGANVLTF	TGTGCCAGCAGTTATGTTTGGAGCTCTGGGGCCAACGTCCTGACTTTC
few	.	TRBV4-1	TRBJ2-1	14	CASSQDWEVNEQFF	TGCGCCAGCAGCCAAGATTGGGAGGTCAATGAGCAGTTCTTC
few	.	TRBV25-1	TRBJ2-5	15	CASSEYGVTQETQYF	TGTGCCAGCAGTGAATATGGGGTAACCCAAGAGACCCAGTACTTC
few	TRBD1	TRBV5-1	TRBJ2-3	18	CASSSPTWTGGHTDTQYF	TGCGCCAGCAGTTCGCCGACCTGGACAGGCGGACATACAGATACGCAGTATTTT
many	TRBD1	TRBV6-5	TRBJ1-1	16	CASSYMSGGHWTEAFF	TGTGCCAGCAGTTACATGTCAGGGGGCCATTGGACTGAAGCTTTCTTT
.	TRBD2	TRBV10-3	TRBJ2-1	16	CAITTSGGAEYNEQFF	TGTGCCATCACGACTAGCGGGGGGGCCGAATACAATGAGCAGTTCTTC
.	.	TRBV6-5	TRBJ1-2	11	CASRTGAGYTF	TGTGCCAGCAGAACTGGGGCAGGCTACACCTTC
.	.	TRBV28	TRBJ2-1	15	CASSQGLSLGDEQFF	TGTGCCAGCAGCCAGGGGTTGTCCCTAGGGGATGAGCAGTTCTTC
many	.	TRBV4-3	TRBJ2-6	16	CASSQEHVSGANVLTF	TGCGCCAGCAGCCAAGAACACGTCTCTGGGGCCAACGTCCTGACTTTC
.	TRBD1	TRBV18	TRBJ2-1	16	CASSPAGTGALDEQFF	TGTGCCAGCTCACCCGCCGGGACAGGGGCTTTGGATGAGCAGTTCTTC
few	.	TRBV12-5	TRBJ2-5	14	CASGIIPVKETQYF	TGTGCTAGTGGTATCATCCCGGTGAAAGAGACCCAGTACTTC
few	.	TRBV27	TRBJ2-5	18	CASSLSPQGAGGQETQYF	TGTGCCAGCAGTTTATCGCCCCAGGGGGCGGGGGGTCAAGAGACCCAGTACTTC